Presented here are 18 T cell receptor beta chains from one specimen sequenced in a study of blood T cell repertoires in COVID-19. Profiling relied on immunoSEQ multiplex PCR, and the TCRdb table lists in-frame clones only, not all of them. The table lists over 130,000 clones, approximately 86% of them singletons. The sample comprised peripheral blood. These receptors were obtained from a woman aged 55-75 years with active or convalescent COVID-19.

The chain couples TRBV21-1 to TRBJ1-3; TRBD1 is the table's D call, not checked against the DNA. TRBV21-1 is annotated as a pseudogene. CDR3 length equals 15 residues. CDR3 coding DNA: TGTGCCAGCAGCAAACGGCAGGCAGAAGGAAACACCATATATTTT. This encodes CASSKRQAEGNTIYF.

CDR3 sequence reads: CASSAAPNEQFF. Here the CDR3 DNA reads TGTGCCAGCAGCGCGGCGCCCAATGAGCAGTTCTTC. The chain is built from TRBV2 and TRBJ2-1; D is uncertain. The germline CDR1 and CDR2 sequences are SNHLY and FYNNEI. There are 12 residues in the CDR3. V dropped 6 bases and J dropped 6 bases, with 9 bases sitting between them. Filled out from reference TRBV2 and TRBJ2-1, the complete variable domain reads EPEVTQTPSHQVTQMGQEVILRCVPISNHLYFYWYRQILGQKVEFLVSFYNNEISEKSEIFDDQFSVERPDGSNFTLKIRSTKLEDSAMYFCASSAAPNEQFFGPGTRLTVL.

This clone came up once. V is TRBV16 and J is TRBJ1-3; D unclear. V lost 1 base to trimming and J lost 0 bases, with 10 bases between them. This CDR3 is 16 amino acids long. Germline CDR1 KGHSY, CDR2 FQNENV. The CDR3 nucleotides are TGTGCCAGCAGCCAATTTGGCATCAACTCTGGAAACACCATATATTTT. It yields the protein CASSQFGINSGNTIYF.

The chain's CDR3 is CASRALNTGELFF. CDR3 DNA: TGTGCCAGCAGGGCCCTTAACACCGGGGAGCTGTTTTTT. This chain links TRBV12-3 or TRBV12-4 with TRBJ2-2; D remains unclear. V lost 6 bases and J 2 bases, leaving 7 bases between the germline ends. The CDR3 has 13 amino acids.

The chain combines TRBV6-5 with TRBJ1-4; D unresolved. Germline CDR1 reads MNHEY; CDR2 reads SVGAGI. V lost 10 bases, J lost 6 bases, and 18 bases lay in between. This CDR3 has 14 residues. The chain's CDR3 is CATRGEGAYEKLFF. The CDR3 bases are TGTGCCACCCGAGGCGAGGGAGCATATGAAAAACTGTTTTTT.

This clone was seen a handful of times. The rearrangement uses TRBV6-5 and TRBJ1-2, with unresolved D. CDR1 and CDR2 from the germline V gene are MNHEY and SVGAGI. The CDR3 consists of 13 residues. The V end lost 2 bases, the J end lost 4 bases, and 8 bases lay between the germline ends. Here the CDR3 reads CASSYAPFYGYTF. The CDR3 DNA reads TGTGCCAGCAGTTACGCGCCCTTCTATGGCTACACCTTC.

The CDR3 DNA reads TGTGCCAGCAGTGCATGGACAGGGGGTTTCTATAATTCACCCCTCCACTTT. Protein: CASSAWTGGFYNSPLHF. The chain uses TRBV27 and TRBJ1-6; the match to TRBD1 covers 10 bases. Germline CDR1 and CDR2: MNHEY and SMNVEV (reference sequence). The junction had 7 bases not matched to a gene; V was cut back by 5 bases and J by 3 bases. The CDR3 has 17 residues.

V and J are TRBV19 and TRBJ2-5; D is unclear. The CDR3 loop spans 13 amino acids. CDR1 and CDR2 from the germline V gene are LNHDA and SQIVND (reference sequence). The V end lost 2 bases, the J end lost 1 base, and 5 bases lay between the germline ends. The CDR3 is CASSIRVQETQYF. DNA for the CDR3: TGTGCCAGTAGTATACGGGTCCAAGAGACCCAGTACTTC.

This chain links TRBV4-3 with TRBJ2-3, with D tentatively TRBD1 (5 bases). Per the germline V gene, CDR1 is LGHNA and CDR2 is YSLEER. Trimming shortened V by 1 base and J by 4 bases, and 12 bases separated the two germline ends. The CDR3 sequence is 15 residues long. Written as DNA, the CDR3 is TGCGCCAGCAGCCAAGCCTTCCAAGGGGCAGATACGCAGTATTTT. Its translation: CASSQAFQGADTQYF.

The genes are TRBV30 and TRBJ1-4; D is possibly TRBD1 (6 bases). Between the trimmed V and J ends, which lost 8 bases and 8 bases, there was a span of 24 bases. CDR3 length equals 15 residues. Germline CDR1 is GTSNPN and CDR2 is SVGIG (reference sequence). CDR3 in amino acids: CAAYVTGYRVEKLFF. The CDR3 DNA sequence: TGTGCCGCCTATGTCACAGGGTACAGGGTAGAAAAACTGTTTTTT.

This clone was found a few times. The chain employs TRBV6-4 and TRBJ1-2; 8 nucleotides align to TRBD1. J was trimmed by 6 bases and V by 6 bases; bases with no gene match: 6. CDR1 MRHNA and CDR2 SNTAGT come from the germline V gene. The CDR3 is made up of 13 amino acids. The CDR3 spells CASRRTGTDGYTF. As DNA, the CDR3 is TGTGCCAGCAGAAGGACAGGGACCGATGGCTACACCTTC.

V is TRBV4-1 and J is TRBJ1-4; D is unclear. The V gene's germline CDR1 is MGHRA and CDR2 YSYEKL. Trimming shortened V by 0 bases and J by 11 bases, and 4 bases separated the two germline ends. This CDR3 comprises 11 residues. CDR3 in amino acids: CASSQDRKLFF. The DNA for the CDR3 is TGCGCCAGCAGCCAAGACAGGAAACTGTTTTTT.

The V call is TRBV7-2, the J call TRBJ2-7, with 10 bases fitting TRBD2. The V and J ends lost 0 bases and 2 bases, in that order; junction bases with no gene match: 4. The CDR3 spans 16 residues. Germline CDR1 is SGHTA and CDR2 is FQGNSA. In DNA, the CDR3 is TGTGCCAGCAGCTTAGCGGCTAGCGGGGGAGCCTACGAGCAGTACTTC. Translating gives CASSLAASGGAYEQYF.

This chain links TRBV18 with TRBJ1-2; TRBD1 agrees at 9 bases. The CDR3 consists of 15 residues. Germline CDR1 and CDR2: KGHSH and LQKENI. Trimming took 3 bases from V and 3 from J; bases not matched to a gene: 5. In DNA form, the CDR3 reads TGTGCCAGCTCACCCGGGACAGGGTTGTACTATGGCTACACCTTC. Encoded protein: CASSPGTGLYYGYTF.

This chain links TRBV12-5 with TRBJ1-5; the D gene is possibly TRBD1 (5 bases). This CDR3 has 17 residues. V was shortened by 4 bases and J by 4 bases, with 20 bases between the two germline ends. CDR1 and CDR2 from the germline V gene are LGHNT and FRNRAP. The CDR3 protein is CASGSSGTWGENQPQHF. CDR3 DNA sequence: TGTGCTAGTGGTTCCTCCGGGACTTGGGGGGAAAATCAGCCCCAGCATTTT.

V gene TRBV6-5 combines with J gene TRBJ1-2; TRBD1 is a possible D gene (6 bases). The ends were cut back, 6 bases at V and 6 bases at J, with 17 bases in the middle. The CDR3 has 14 residues. CDR1 and CDR2 (germline): MNHEY, SVGAGI. CDR3 DNA: TGTGCCAGCAGCCTAACCGACGACAGGCATGGCTACACCTTC. It translates to CASSLTDDRHGYTF.

This chain links TRBV5-6 with TRBJ2-7, with D perhaps TRBD1 (7 bases). Trimming removed 1 base from V and 0 bases from J, with 11 bases in between. Germline V gene lookup returns CDR1 SGHDT and CDR2 YYEEEE. The CDR3 runs to 15 residues. CDR3 DNA: TGTGCCAGCAGCTTGCGCCAGGGGGGCTCCTACGAGCAGTACTTC. Translated, it gives CASSLRQGGSYEQYF. Using reference TRBV5-6 and TRBJ2-7 for the parts outside the CDR3, the full variable domain is DAGVTQSPTHLIKTRGQQVTLRCSPKSGHDTVSWYQQALGQGPQFIFQYYEEEERQRGNFPDRFSGHQFPNYSSELNVNALLLGDSALYLCASSLRQGGSYEQYFGPGTRLTVT.

The chain links TRBV29-1 to TRBJ2-1, with D unresolved. V was pared by 0 bases and J by 0 bases, with 12 bases between. There are 16 residues in the CDR3. Germline V CDR1 and CDR2: SQVTM, ANQGSEA. The CDR3 region is CSVEDRKSSSYNEQFF. The CDR3 DNA reads TGCAGCGTTGAAGACAGGAAAAGTAGCTCCTACAATGAGCAGTTCTTC.